The present entry profiles one T cell receptor (beta chain) with its context. No antigen is known for it. The data are from a study of cytomegalovirus exposure and HLA in healthy donors. V trimming: 0 bases; J trimming: 0 bases; junction bases outside the gene matches: 2. From germline, CDR1 is SGDLS and CDR2 YYNGEE. This CDR3 comprises 15 residues. Use of 60 Vbeta and 13 Jbeta primers characterized the PCR. The table came from immunoSEQ multiplex PCR; TCRdb's copy has only in-frame clones and leaves some out. Found here are approximately 220,000 clones, over 75% of them singletons; the top ten hold around 1.8%. Study-level results: Most of the TCR beta V segments (in an earlier analysis) were productive either about 87% or about 30% of the time. A later look showed TCR association rates differing by HLA locus, highest for DRB1 and lowest for HLA-C. It emerged from a later analysis that several of the most significant clusters appeared to be linked to common viral pathogens.

The source material was PBMCs. The sequence derives from a man younger than 35 in good health and CMV-seronegative. The chain couples TRBV9 to TRBJ2-7, with 8 bases matching TRBD1. The CDR3 loop is CASSVGTGPSYEQYF. CDR3 coding DNA: TGTGCCAGCAGCGTAGGGACAGGGCCCTCCTACGAGCAGTACTTC. Full variable domain (remainder filled in from reference TRBV9 and TRBJ2-7): DSGVTQTPKHLITATGQRVTLRCSPRSGDLSVYWYQQSLDQGLQFLIQYYNGEERAKGNILERFSAQQFPDLHSELNLSSLELGDSALYFCASSVGTGPSYEQYFGPGTRLTVT.